This passage covers 32 T cell receptor beta chains from one sample sequenced in a study of post-analysis software for immune sequencing data. Whole-study results and caveats: When patients were compared with controls, 5 or 6 TRBV segments were more frequent, TRBV5-6, TRBV5-1 and TRBV20-1 among them.

For these TCRs, the target antigens are not known. Sequencing libraries made from TCR beta cDNA carried unique molecular identifiers. TCRdb fed the PCR reads into MiXCR, producing one record per CDR3 protein. This table has around 770,000 distinct CDR3 sequences, about 45% appearing once. The source material was blood. The receptors stem from a girl between 10 and 17 years old with multiple sclerosis.

J is TRBJ2-1 and V is TRBV7-2, with D possibly being TRBD2 (7 bases). The CDR3 contains 15 residues. V shed 5 bases and J shed 3 bases, with 14 bases lying between them. Germline CDR1 SGHTA, CDR2 FQGNSA. CDR3 sequence: CASSVGGALYNEQFF. The CDR3 DNA reads TGTGCCAGCAGCGTAGGGGGGGCTCTCTACAATGAGCAGTTCTTC.

The chain joins TRBV12-3 or TRBV12-4 to TRBJ2-1; TRBD2 agrees at 9 bases. The CDR3 runs to 18 residues. Trimming at V came to 5 bases and at J to 6 bases, leaving 17 bases not matched to a gene. CDR3: CASSPNLRRAGGFNEQFF. Written as DNA, the CDR3 is TGTGCCAGCAGTCCGAACCTCCGACGAGCGGGAGGTTTCAATGAGCAGTTCTTC.

On this clonotype: The junction differs from germline at one of its ends, possibly a read error. The rearrangement uses TRBV12-3 or TRBV12-4 and TRBJ2-3; 7 bases fit TRBD2. This CDR3 comprises 13 residues. As DNA, the CDR3 is TGTACCAGTGCCTGGCGGGAGTTAGATACGCAGTATTTT. This translates into CTSAWRELDTQYF.

This clonotype was counted a few times. The chain carries TRBV7-8 and TRBJ2-3, with 9 bases lining up with TRBD1. This CDR3 is 18 amino acids long. Germline-derived CDR1 and CDR2 are SGHVS and FQNEAQ. The ends lost 4 bases at V and 3 bases at J; junction bases unmatched: 14. Here the CDR3 reads CASSSQITGGAGTDTQYF. For the CDR3, the DNA is TGTGCCAGCAGCTCCCAAATTACAGGGGGCGCGGGTACAGATACGCAGTATTTT. The entire variable domain, with the rest obtained from reference TRBV7-8 and TRBJ2-3, is as follows: GAGVSQSPRYKVAKRGQDVALRCDPISGHVSLFWYQQALGQGPEFLTYFQNEAQLDKSGLPSDRFFAERPEGSVSTLKIQRTQQEDSAVYLCASSSQITGGAGTDTQYFGPGTRLTVL.

V gene TRBV5-6 combines with J gene TRBJ1-2, with 10 bases fitting TRBD1. The germline CDR1 and CDR2 sequences are SGHDT and YYEEEE. V dropped 4 bases and J dropped 6; count of bases not matched to a gene: 6. The CDR3 runs 14 residues. For the CDR3, the DNA is TGTGCCAGCAGCGGCGGACAGGGGGGTCATGGCTACACCTTC. The encoded protein is CASSGGQGGHGYTF.

This clonotype was seen only a few times. The chain recombines TRBV28 with TRBJ2-7, with D possibly being TRBD1 or TRBD2 (5 bases each). Germline-derived CDR1 and CDR2 are MDHEN and SYDVKM. Trimming removed 6 bases at V and 4 bases at J, with 13 bases between. The CDR3 is 13 amino acids. CDR3 amino acids: CASSFTGRYEQYF. CDR3 nucleotide sequence: TGTGCCAGCAGCTTCACGGGACGTTACGAGCAGTACTTC. Looking up the rest from reference TRBV28 and TRBJ2-7 gives the full variable domain: DVKVTQSSRYLVKRTGEKVFLECVQDMDHENMFWYRQDPGLGLRLIYFSYDVKMKEKGDIPEGYSVSREKKERFSLILESASTNQTSMYLCASSFTGRYEQYFGPGTRLTVT.

The CDR3 region has the DNA TGCAGTGCCGACAGGGACGCGTGGACAGATACGCAGTATTTT. Its protein product is CSADRDAWTDTQYF. This chain joins TRBV20-1 and TRBJ2-3; 7 bases agree with TRBD1. This CDR3 spans 14 amino acids. Germline assignment: CDR1 DFQATT and CDR2 SNEGSKA (reference sequence). V lost 6 bases to trimming and J lost 3 bases; unmatched junction nucleotides: 9.

CDR3 residues: CASSLEQGWGTEAFF. The CDR3 region has the DNA TGTGCCAGCAGCTTAGAGCAGGGGTGGGGCACTGAAGCTTTCTTT. J is TRBJ1-1 and V is TRBV7-2, with D possibly matching TRBD1 (6 bases). This CDR3 is built from 15 residues. Trimming shortened V by 1 base and J by 4 bases, and 13 bases separated the two germline ends. From germline, CDR1 is SGHTA and CDR2 FQGNSA. Full variable domain (missing parts from reference TRBV7-2 and TRBJ1-1): GAGVSQSPSNKVTEKGKDVELRCDPISGHTALYWYRQSLGQGLEFLIYFQGNSAPDKSGLPSDRFSAERTGGSVSTLTIQRTQQEDSAVYLCASSLEQGWGTEAFFGQGTRLTVV.

This clonotype appeared a few times. In DNA form, the CDR3 reads TGTGCCAGCAGCCCACGGACTAGCTGGGCAGATACGCAGTATTTT. Protein: CASSPRTSWADTQYF. The chain employs TRBV6-5 and TRBJ2-3; 8 nucleotides align to TRBD2. The CDR3 is 15 residues long. Germline trimming cut 6 bases from V and 4 bases from J; bases unmatched to any gene: 9. Germline V CDR1 and CDR2: MNHEY, SVGAGI.

This chain joins TRBV20-1 and TRBJ2-7, with D perhaps matching TRBD1 (5 bases). Trimming stripped 3 bases from V and 1 base from J, with 10 bases between. Germline V gives CDR1 DFQATT, CDR2 SNEGSKA (reference sequence). This CDR3 has 13 residues. The CDR3 nucleotides are TGCAGTGCTAGGGACACGAGATCCTACGAGCAGTACTTC. It encodes CSARDTRSYEQYF.

The rearrangement links TRBV28 to TRBJ2-5, with no clear D. V was shortened by 5 bases and J by 11 bases, with 12 bases between the two germline ends. The germline gives CDR1 MDHEN, CDR2 SYDVKM. The CDR3 has 11 amino acids. The CDR3 protein is CASSTTGPQYF. The CDR3 DNA reads as TGTGCCAGCAGTACTACCGGACCGCAGTACTTC.

This clonotype was seen more than once but under ten times. The chain links TRBV11-1 to TRBJ2-3; a possible D gene is TRBD1 (6 bases). The CDR3 runs to 16 residues. CDR1 is SGHAT, CDR2 FQDESV, per germline (reference sequence). V lost 5 bases and J 9 bases, leaving 24 bases between the germline ends. CDR3 protein: CASSLRGNRGRGTQYF. CDR3 coding DNA: TGTGCCAGCAGCCTTCGGGGCAACCGGGGCAGGGGAACGCAGTATTTT.

The genes are TRBV2 and TRBJ1-2, with TRBD1 matching 9 bases. This CDR3 contains 13 residues. V shed 4 bases and J 7 bases; nucleotides not matched to a gene: 4. Germline V gene lookup returns CDR1 SNHLY and CDR2 FYNNEI. This CDR3 reads CASSGDRDTGYTF. The CDR3 DNA sequence: TGTGCCAGCAGTGGGGACAGGGATACTGGCTACACCTTC.

The chain recombines TRBV4-1 with TRBJ2-7; D tentatively fits TRBD1 or TRBD2 (5 bases each). In germline, CDR1 is MGHRA, CDR2 YSYEKL. The CDR3 is 16 amino acids. V was pared by 0 bases and J by 0 bases, with 12 bases between. CDR3 region: CASSQDPGRPSYEQYF. In nucleotides, the CDR3 is TGCGCCAGCAGCCAAGATCCAGGGAGACCCTCCTACGAGCAGTACTTC.

This clonotype was counted a few times. The V gene is TRBV7-6, the J gene TRBJ2-7; a weak D match, TRBD2 (6 bases). V shed 0 bases and J shed 3 bases, with 12 bases lying between them. The CDR3 runs 15 residues. CDR1 is SGHVS, CDR2 FNYEAQ, per germline. Written as DNA, the CDR3 is TGTGCCAGCAGCTTAGCGCGAGACGGGAGCTACGAGCAGTACTTC. Translation: CASSLARDGSYEQYF. The full variable domain, its missing parts supplied by reference TRBV7-6 and TRBJ2-7, is GAGVSQSPRYKVTKRGQDVALRCDPISGHVSLYWYRQALGQGPEFLTYFNYEAQQDKSGLPNDRFSAERPEGSISTLTIQRTEQRDSAMYRCASSLARDGSYEQYFGPGTRLTVT.

This sequence joins TRBV20-1 and TRBJ2-7; TRBD1 agrees at 9 bases. CDR1 and CDR2 from the germline V gene are DFQATT and SNEGSKA (reference sequence). The CDR3 covers 13 residues. The V segment lost 5 bases and the J segment 6 bases; nucleotides outside the gene matches: 8. CDR3 in amino acids: CSALGQGGPEQYF. In nucleotides, the CDR3 is TGCAGTGCTCTGGGACAGGGCGGTCCCGAGCAGTACTTC.

With regard to this clonotype: The junction and the germline gene differ at one end; a read error may be behind it. This chain uses TRBV29-1 with TRBJ1-2, with a tentative D call TRBD1 (6 bases). This CDR3 region has 12 residues. Germline V gene lookup returns CDR1 SQVTM and CDR2 ANQGSEA. The CDR3 reads CSVVNRDFGCTF. CDR3 DNA sequence: TGCAGCGTTGTCAACAGGGATTTCGGCTGCACCTTC.

There are a few counts of this clonotype. The chain carries TRBV7-2 and TRBJ2-3, with D uncertain. CDR3 size: 12 residues. V lost 4 bases to trimming and J lost 2 bases, with 4 bases between them. From germline, CDR1 is SGHTA and CDR2 FQGNSA. CDR3 loop: CASSYNTDTQYF. The DNA of the CDR3 is TGTGCCAGCAGCTACAACACAGATACGCAGTATTTT. Filled out from reference TRBV7-2 and TRBJ2-3, the complete variable domain reads GAGVSQSPSNKVTEKGKDVELRCDPISGHTALYWYRQSLGQGLEFLIYFQGNSAPDKSGLPSDRFSAERTGGSVSTLTIQRTQQEDSAVYLCASSYNTDTQYFGPGTRLTVL.

The chain employs TRBV12-3 or TRBV12-4 and TRBJ1-5; tentatively, D is TRBD1 (5 bases). Trimming shortened V by 5 bases and J by 15 bases, and 17 bases separated the two germline ends. This CDR3 is 12 amino acids long. Here the CDR3 DNA reads TGTGCCAGCAGTGGGGTTTGGCAGGGCTTGCATTTT. This sequence encodes CASSGVWQGLHF.

The table lists this clonotype with a few counts. At one end, the junction sequence differs from germline, possibly due to a read error. The chain combines TRBV10-2 with TRBJ2-7, with a possible D match to TRBD1 (8 bases). Germline-derived CDR1 and CDR2 are WSHSY and SAAADI. The CDR3 length is 16 residues. CDR3 region: CASRGGTGESFYQQYF. The CDR3 DNA follows: TGCGCCAGCAGGGGAGGGACAGGCGAATCCTTCTACCAGCAGTACTTC.

The chain employs TRBV29-1 and TRBJ2-1; 8 bases are shared with TRBD2. Germline CDR1 reads SQVTM; CDR2 reads ANQGSEA. This CDR3 contains 15 residues. V was pared by 4 bases and J by 7 bases, with 12 bases of the junction left unmatched. CDR3 loop: CSVVGGGGTFNEQFF. The DNA for the CDR3 is TGCAGCGTTGTGGGAGGCGGGGGGACCTTTAATGAGCAGTTCTTC.

V gene TRBV24-1 combines with J gene TRBJ2-1; TRBD1 matches 9 bases. Germline V CDR1 and CDR2: KGHDR, SFDVKD. The CDR3 is 15 amino acids. Losses at the gene ends were 6 bases for V and 6 bases for J; bases not matched to a gene: 8. CDR3 nucleotides: TGTGCCACCAGTTCACCGGGACAGGGTCGCAATGAGCAGTTCTTC. It codes for CATSSPGQGRNEQFF.

The V and J genes are TRBV4-3 and TRBJ2-4; the D is unclear. Germline CDR1 is LGHNA and CDR2 is YSLEER. Trimming removed 3 bases from V and 7 bases from J, with 4 bases in between. The length of the CDR3 is 11 residues. The CDR3 DNA reads TGCGCCAGCAGCCAGGCTAACATTCAGTACTTC. This encodes CASSQANIQYF.

In its sample, this clonotype was seen a few times. CDR3 sequence (DNA): TGCAGCGTTGAAAACTATGGCTACACCTTC. Its translation is CSVENYGYTF. This chain links TRBV29-1 with TRBJ1-2; D is unclear. The CDR3 totals 10 residues. CDR1 SQVTM and CDR2 ANQGSEA come from the germline V gene. Trimming stripped 2 bases from V and 2 bases from J, with 0 bases between.

The chain carries TRBV3-1 and TRBJ2-1, with D possibly matching TRBD1 (5 bases). V was cut by 3 bases and J by 1 base, with 16 bases left in between. Germline lookup yields CDR1 LGHDT and CDR2 YNNKEL (reference sequence). This CDR3 is built from 17 residues. For the CDR3, the DNA is TGTGCCAGCAGCCAGGGCCCCACGACAGTTTCCTACAATGAGCAGTTCTTC. Translated, it gives CASSQGPTTVSYNEQFF.

This clonotype was counted only a few times. The J gene is TRBJ1-1, the V gene TRBV2; D is unclear. Germline V gene sequence: CDR1 SNHLY, CDR2 FYNNEI. The CDR3 runs to 11 residues. V was cut by 9 bases and J by 1 base, with 6 bases left in between. The DNA for the CDR3 is TGTGCCAGTACAGAGAACACTGAAGCTTTCTTT. Its translation is CASTENTEAFF.

J is TRBJ1-2 and V is TRBV9; D is ambiguous. CDR1 and CDR2 (germline): SGDLS, YYNGEE. This CDR3 comprises 14 residues. Trimming left V 2 bases short and J 3 bases short, with 11 bases between. CDR3 in amino acids: CASSVESEDYGYTF. CDR3 DNA: TGTGCCAGCAGCGTCGAAAGCGAGGACTATGGCTACACCTTC.

This clonotype was seen only a few times. The chain links TRBV28 to TRBJ2-7; D gene unclear. The CDR3 is made up of 11 amino acids. V was clipped by 11 bases and J by 2 bases, with 10 bases between them. Germline CDR1 is MDHEN and CDR2 is SYDVKM. The CDR3 DNA follows: TGTGCCGCCGCCGCGGCCTACGAGCAGTACTTC. It codes for CAAAAAYEQYF.

This clonotype has just a few counts. V gene TRBV7-9 combines with J gene TRBJ2-3; a weak D match, TRBD2 (5 bases). Germline CDR1 and CDR2: SEHNR and FQNEAQ (reference sequence). The CDR3 spans 11 residues. V gave up 11 bases and J gave up 5 bases, with 11 bases separating them. CDR3 bases: TGTGCCTTTCCACGGGGAGATACGCAGTATTTT. Protein: CAFPRGDTQYF.

The chain couples TRBV9 to TRBJ2-7; D not resolved. The end of the DNA aligns better with TRBJ2-5, so the J call may be wrong. The CDR3 covers 16 residues. CDR1 and CDR2 (germline): SGDLS, YYNGEE. CDR3 protein: CASSVEPDRPQETQYF. As DNA, the CDR3 is TGTGCCAGCAGCGTAGAACCCGACCGCCCGCAAGAGACCCAGTACTTC.

The J gene is TRBJ1-4, the V gene TRBV5-1, with 7 bases aligning to TRBD1. Germline trimming cut 4 bases from V and 3 bases from J; bases unmatched to any gene: 3. This CDR3 spans 14 amino acids. Germline-derived CDR1 and CDR2 are SGHRS and YFSETQ. CDR3 sequence reads: CASSRDRANEKLFF. The CDR3 DNA reads as TGCGCCAGCAGCCGGGACAGAGCTAATGAAAAACTGTTTTTT.

The chain employs TRBV7-2 and TRBJ2-3, with D unresolved. The germline CDR1 and CDR2 sequences are SGHTA and FQGNSA. This CDR3 contains 15 residues. V was clipped by 1 base and J by 1 base, with 9 bases between them. The CDR3 region is CASSLVATRTDTQYF. In nucleotides, the CDR3 is TGTGCCAGCAGCTTAGTCGCCACCCGCACAGATACGCAGTATTTT. Full variable domain (remainder filled in from reference TRBV7-2 and TRBJ2-3): GAGVSQSPSNKVTEKGKDVELRCDPISGHTALYWYRQSLGQGLEFLIYFQGNSAPDKSGLPSDRFSAERTGGSVSTLTIQRTQQEDSAVYLCASSLVATRTDTQYFGPGTRLTVL.